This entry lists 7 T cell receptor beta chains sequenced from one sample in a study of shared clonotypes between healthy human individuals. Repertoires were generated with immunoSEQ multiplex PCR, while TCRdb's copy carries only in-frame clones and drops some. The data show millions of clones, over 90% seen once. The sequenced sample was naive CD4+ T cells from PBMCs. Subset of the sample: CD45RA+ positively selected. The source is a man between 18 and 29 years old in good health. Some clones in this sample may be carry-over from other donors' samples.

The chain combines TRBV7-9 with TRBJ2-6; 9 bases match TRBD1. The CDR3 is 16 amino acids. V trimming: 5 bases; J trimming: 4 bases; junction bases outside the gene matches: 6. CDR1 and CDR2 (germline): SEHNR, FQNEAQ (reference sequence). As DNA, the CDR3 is TGTGCCAGCAGCAAACAGGGGGCGCAAGGGGCCAACGTCCTGACTTTC. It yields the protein CASSKQGAQGANVLTF.

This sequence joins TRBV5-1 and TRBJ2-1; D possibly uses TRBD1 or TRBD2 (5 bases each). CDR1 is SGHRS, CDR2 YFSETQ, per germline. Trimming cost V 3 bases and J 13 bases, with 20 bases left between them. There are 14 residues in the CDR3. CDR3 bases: TGCGCCAGCAGCTCCAACACCGGGACGACGGCACAGTTCTTC. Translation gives CASSSNTGTTAQFF. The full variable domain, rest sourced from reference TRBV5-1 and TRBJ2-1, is KAGVTQTPRYLIKTRGQQVTLSCSPISGHRSVSWYQQTPGQGLQFLFEYFSETQRNKGNFPGRFSGRQFSNSRSEMNVSTLELGDSALYLCASSSNTGTTAQFFGPGTRLTVL.

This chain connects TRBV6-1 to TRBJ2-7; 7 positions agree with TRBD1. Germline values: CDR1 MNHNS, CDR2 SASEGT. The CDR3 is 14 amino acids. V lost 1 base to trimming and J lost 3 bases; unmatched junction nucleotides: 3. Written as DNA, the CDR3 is TGTGCCAGCAGTGAAGGACAGGGTGGCTACGAGCAGTACTTC. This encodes CASSEGQGGYEQYF.

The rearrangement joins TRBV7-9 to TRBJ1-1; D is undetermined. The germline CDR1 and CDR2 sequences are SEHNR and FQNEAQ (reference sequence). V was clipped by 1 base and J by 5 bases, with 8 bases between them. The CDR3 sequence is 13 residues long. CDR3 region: CASSLVQSTEAFF. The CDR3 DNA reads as TGTGCCAGCAGCTTAGTCCAGAGTACTGAAGCTTTCTTT.

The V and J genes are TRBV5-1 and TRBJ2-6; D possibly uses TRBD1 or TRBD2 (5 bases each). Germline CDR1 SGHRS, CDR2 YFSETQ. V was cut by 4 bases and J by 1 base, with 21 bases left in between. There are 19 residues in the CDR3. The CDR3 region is CASSPLYGGIASGANVLTF. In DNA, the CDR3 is TGCGCCAGCAGCCCACTGTATGGGGGAATAGCTTCTGGGGCCAACGTCCTGACTTTC.

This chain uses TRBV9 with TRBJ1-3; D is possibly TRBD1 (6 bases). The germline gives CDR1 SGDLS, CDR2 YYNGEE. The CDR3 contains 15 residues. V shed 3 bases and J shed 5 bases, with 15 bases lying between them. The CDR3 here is CASSATPGGRNTIYF. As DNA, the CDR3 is TGTGCCAGCAGCGCCACTCCGGGGGGGCGAAACACCATATATTTT. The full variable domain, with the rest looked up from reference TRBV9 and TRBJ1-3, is DSGVTQTPKHLITATGQRVTLRCSPRSGDLSVYWYQQSLDQGLQFLIQYYNGEERAKGNILERFSAQQFPDLHSELNLSSLELGDSALYFCASSATPGGRNTIYFGEGSWLTVV.

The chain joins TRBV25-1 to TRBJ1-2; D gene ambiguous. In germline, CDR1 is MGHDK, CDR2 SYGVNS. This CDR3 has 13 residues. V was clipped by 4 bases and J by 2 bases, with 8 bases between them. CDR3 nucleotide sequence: TGTGCCAGCAGTGCTAACCGAAACTATGGCTACACCTTC. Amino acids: CASSANRNYGYTF.